This T cell receptor beta chain was identified during a study of shared clonotypes between healthy human individuals. The study separated CD4+ cells into CD45RA+ naive and CD45RA-negative memory subsets. The authors' processing: There were no quality scores in the junction-only immunoSEQ sequences, so filtering differed. The assay was immunoSEQ multiplex PCR, and TCRdb's table has in-frame clones only and misses some. That table gives V, J and clone size, and the DNA gave D and trimming. This table has 2,100,000 or so clones, approximately 96% appearing once. Broader study findings: Non-shared clonotypes had lower generation probabilities than those shared by all four donors.

In regard to this clone: Antigen: not known.

Germline V lookup: CDR1 SGHNT, CDR2 YYREEE (reference sequence). The CDR3 loop spans 17 amino acids. The V and J ends lost 5 bases and 5 bases, in that order; junction bases with no gene match: 13. The chain couples TRBV5-4 to TRBJ2-7; TRBD2 matches 13 bases. This sequence was found in a man aged 18-30 years in good health. The sequenced material came from naive CD4+ T cells sorted from blood. Indicated subset: CD45RA+ positively selected. CDR3 DNA: TGTGCCAGCAGAGCCGGGACTAGCGGGACGGTAAGCAACGAGCAGTACTTC. This gives the protein CASRAGTSGTVSNEQYF.